The rows below give T cell receptor beta chains drawn from one sample of a study of cytomegalovirus exposure and HLA in healthy donors. TCRdb's table, derived via immunoSEQ multiplex PCR, lists solely in-frame clones and lacks some. The sample shows 150,000 to 160,000 clones, approximately 80% of them seen only once. Specimen: PBMCs. The receptors originated from a woman aged 45-60 years in good health and CMV-seropositive. CDR3s include the opening cysteine and the closing phenylalanine or tryptophan. The D gene is left open where the match is weak.

J | V | D | DNA | CDR3
TRBJ1-4 | TRBV6-1 | NA | TGTGCCAGCAGGATGCTCGGGGCAACTAATGAAAAACTGTTTTTT | CASRMLGATNEKLFF
TRBJ1-4 | TRBV4-3 | NA | TGCGCCAGCAGCCAAGATGGGGCAGATAATGAAAAACTGTTTTTT | CASSQDGADNEKLFF
TRBJ2-1 | TRBV6-5 | TRBD1 | TGTGCCAGCAGGGGACAGTACAATGAGCAGTTCTTC | CASRGQYNEQFF
TRBJ1-2 | TRBV29-1 | NA | TGCAGCGTTGAAAGCAGGGGCTCCTATGGCTACACCTTC | CSVESRGSYGYTF
TRBJ2-2 | TRBV30 | NA | TGTGCCTGGAGTGTGCGGGGGGAGCTGTTTTTT | CAWSVRGELFF
TRBJ2-5 | TRBV19 | TRBD2 | TGTGCCAGTAGTATTCCGCTCACCGGGACTAGCGGAAAACAAGAGACCCAGTACTTC | CASSIPLTGTSGKQETQYF
TRBJ2-2 | TRBV7-9 | NA | TGTGCCAGCAGCTTAGGGGCAATCACCGGGGAGCTGTTTTTT | CASSLGAITGELFF
TRBJ2-2 | TRBV7-7 | NA | TGTGCTAGCAGCTTGGAGGGACCCAACACCGGGGAGCTGTTTTTT | CASSLEGPNTGELFF
TRBJ1-6 | TRBV19 | NA | TGTGCCAGTAGTACGGACTGGGATTCACCCCTCCACTTT | CASSTDWDSPLHF
TRBJ2-7 | TRBV11-2 | NA | TGTGCCAGCAGTCCTTGGGTGACCGACACCAACGAGCAGTACTTC | CASSPWVTDTNEQYF
TRBJ2-7 | TRBV27 | TRBD1 | TGTGCCAGCAGCACGGACAGGAACGAGCAGTACTTC | CASSTDRNEQYF
TRBJ2-5 | TRBV5-1 | NA | TGCGCCAGCAGCTTGGGTCAGGGTTCAGAGACCCAGTACTTC | CASSLGQGSETQYF